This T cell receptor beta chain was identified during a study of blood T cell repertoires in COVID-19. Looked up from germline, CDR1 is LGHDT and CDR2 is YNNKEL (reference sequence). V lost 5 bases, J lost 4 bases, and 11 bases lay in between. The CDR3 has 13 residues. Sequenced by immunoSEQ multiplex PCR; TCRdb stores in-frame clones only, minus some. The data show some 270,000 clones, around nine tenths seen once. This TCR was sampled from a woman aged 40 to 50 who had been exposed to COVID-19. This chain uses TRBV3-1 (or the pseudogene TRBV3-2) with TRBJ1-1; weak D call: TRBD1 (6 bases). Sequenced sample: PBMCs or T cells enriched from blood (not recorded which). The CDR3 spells CASSSRTATEAFF. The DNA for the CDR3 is TGTGCCAGCAGCTCCCGGACAGCCACTGAAGCTTTCTTT.